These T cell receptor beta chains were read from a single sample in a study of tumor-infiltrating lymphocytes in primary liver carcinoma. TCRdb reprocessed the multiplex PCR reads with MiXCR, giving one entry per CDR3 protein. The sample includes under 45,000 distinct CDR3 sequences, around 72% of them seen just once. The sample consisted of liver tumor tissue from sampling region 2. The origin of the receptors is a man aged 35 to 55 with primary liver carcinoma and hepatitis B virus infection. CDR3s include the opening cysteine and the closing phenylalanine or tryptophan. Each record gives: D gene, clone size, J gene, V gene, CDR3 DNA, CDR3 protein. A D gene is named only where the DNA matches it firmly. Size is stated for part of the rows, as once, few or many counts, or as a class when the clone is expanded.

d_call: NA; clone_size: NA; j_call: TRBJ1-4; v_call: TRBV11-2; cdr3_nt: TGCGCCGGCAGCTTAGGGCTAGCCGAAAAACTGATTTTT; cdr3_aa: CAGSLGLAEKLIF
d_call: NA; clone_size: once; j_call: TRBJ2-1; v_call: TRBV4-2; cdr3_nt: TGTACCAGCAGCCAAGAGACTAGAGGATCCTACGATGAGCAGTTCTTC; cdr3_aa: CTSSQETRGSYDEQFF
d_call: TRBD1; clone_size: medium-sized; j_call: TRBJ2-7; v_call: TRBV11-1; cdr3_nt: TGTGCCAGCAGCTCGCTTCCAGGGGGCGCCTACGAGCAGTACTTC; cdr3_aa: CASSSLPGGAYEQYF
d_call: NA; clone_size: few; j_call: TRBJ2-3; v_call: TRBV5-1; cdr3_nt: TGCGCCAGCAGCTTTGGACTCCGACAGGAAACCCTAACAGATACGCTGTATTTT; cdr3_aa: CASSFGLRQETLTDTLYF
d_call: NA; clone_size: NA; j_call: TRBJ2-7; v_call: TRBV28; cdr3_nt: TGTGCCAGTAGTGCAAGCGACAGGTACGAGCAGTACTTC; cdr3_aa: CASSASDRYEQYF
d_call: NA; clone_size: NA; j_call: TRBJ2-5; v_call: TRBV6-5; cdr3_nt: TGTGCCAGCAGTCCCACAGGGAGGGTAGAGACCCAGTACTTC; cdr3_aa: CASSPTGRVETQYF
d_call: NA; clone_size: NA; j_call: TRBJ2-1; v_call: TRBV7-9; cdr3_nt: TGTGCAAGGAGCTTACCGCCACGGTTCGATGAGCAGTTCTTC; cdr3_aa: CARSLPPRFDEQFF
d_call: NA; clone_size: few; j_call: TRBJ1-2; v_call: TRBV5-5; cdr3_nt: TGTACCAGCAGCTTGAGAGCGGGATATGGTTACACCTTC; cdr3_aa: CTSSLRAGYGYTF
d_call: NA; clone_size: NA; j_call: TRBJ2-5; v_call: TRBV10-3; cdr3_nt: TGTGCCATCGGATGGGGGGCCCTACAAGAGATCCAGTACTTC; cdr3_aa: CAIGWGALQEIQYF
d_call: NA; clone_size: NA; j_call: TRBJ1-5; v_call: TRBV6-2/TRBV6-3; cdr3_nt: TGTACCGACAGTTACGACAGCTATCAGCCCCAGCATTTT; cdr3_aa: CTDSYDSYQPQHF
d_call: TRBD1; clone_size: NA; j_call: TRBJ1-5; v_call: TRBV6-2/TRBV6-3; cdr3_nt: TGTGCCAGCAGGGACACAGGGGCCGAAGAGCCCCAACATTTT; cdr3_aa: CASRDTGAEEPQHF
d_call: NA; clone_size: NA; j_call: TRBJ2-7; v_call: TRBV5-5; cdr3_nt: TGTGCCAGCAGCCCTGGACTGAAACCCTACGAGCAGTACTTC; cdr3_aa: CASSPGLKPYEQYF
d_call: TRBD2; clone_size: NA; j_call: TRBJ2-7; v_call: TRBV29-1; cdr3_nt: TGCAGCGTTGGAGACCCGGGAGGGAGCTCCTACGGGCAATACTTC; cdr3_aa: CSVGDPGGSSYGQYF
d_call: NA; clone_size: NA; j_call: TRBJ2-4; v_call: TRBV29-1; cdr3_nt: TGCAGCGTTGAGGACCCGAAAGACATTCAGTACTTC; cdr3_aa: CSVEDPKDIQYF
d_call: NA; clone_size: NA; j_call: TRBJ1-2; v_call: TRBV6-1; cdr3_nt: TGTGCCAGCACCACGGTCCCTCGGAACTATGGCTACACCTTC; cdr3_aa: CASTTVPRNYGYTF
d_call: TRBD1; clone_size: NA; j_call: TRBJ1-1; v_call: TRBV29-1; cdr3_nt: TGCAGCGTTTCGACAGGGTGGAGAATGGGTACTGAAGCTTTCTTT; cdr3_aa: CSVSTGWRMGTEAFF
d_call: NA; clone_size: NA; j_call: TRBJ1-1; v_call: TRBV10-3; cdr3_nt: TGTGCCAGCCGGGACTGGGACACTGAAGCTCTCTTC; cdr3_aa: CASRDWDTEALF
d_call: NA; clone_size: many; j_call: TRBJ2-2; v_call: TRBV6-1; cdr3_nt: TGTGCCAGCATAGGACGGGTGAACACCGGGGAGCTGTTTTTT; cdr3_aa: CASIGRVNTGELFF
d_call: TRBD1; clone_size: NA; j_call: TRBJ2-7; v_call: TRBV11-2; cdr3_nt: TGTGCCAGCACCTTACGGTGGACAGGGGATAACGAGCAGTACTTC; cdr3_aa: CASTLRWTGDNEQYF
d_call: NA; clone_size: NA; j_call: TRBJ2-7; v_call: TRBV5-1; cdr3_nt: TGCGCCAGCAGCTTGGATCGTGGTAACGGGAGATTCCTCCCCGAACAGTACTTC; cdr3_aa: CASSLDRGNGRFLPEQYF
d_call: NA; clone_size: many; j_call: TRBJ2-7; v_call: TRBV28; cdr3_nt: TGTGCCAGCAGTTTTGCCCTCAGCGGTGGGGCCGCCTACGAGCAGTACTTC; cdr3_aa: CASSFALSGGAAYEQYF
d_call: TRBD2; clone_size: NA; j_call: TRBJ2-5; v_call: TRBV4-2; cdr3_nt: TGTGCCAGCAGCCCCAATTGGACTAGCCTAGCGACCTTTGGAGAGACCCATTACTTC; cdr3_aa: CASSPNWTSLATFGETHYF
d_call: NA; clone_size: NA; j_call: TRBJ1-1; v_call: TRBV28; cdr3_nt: TGTGCCAGCAGTTCGCCAACCGGGACAACTACTGGGTCGAACACTGAAGCCTTCTTT; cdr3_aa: CASSSPTGTTTGSNTEAFF
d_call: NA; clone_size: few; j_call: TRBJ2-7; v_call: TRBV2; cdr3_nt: TGTGCCAGCACAGGAGGGTTGGACTACGAGCAGTACTTC; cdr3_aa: CASTGGLDYEQYF
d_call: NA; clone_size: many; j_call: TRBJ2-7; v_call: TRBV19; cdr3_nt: TGTGCCAGTAGTGCCAACTACGAGCAGTACTTC; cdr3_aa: CASSANYEQYF
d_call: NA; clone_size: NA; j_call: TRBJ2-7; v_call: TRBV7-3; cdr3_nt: TGTTCCAGCAGCTTCAGGGTCCACGAACAGTACTTC; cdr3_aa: CSSSFRVHEQYF
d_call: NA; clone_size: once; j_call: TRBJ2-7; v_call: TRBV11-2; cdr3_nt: TGTGCCAGCAGTCCCGGGGATTACGAGCAGTATTTC; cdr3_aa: CASSPGDYEQYF
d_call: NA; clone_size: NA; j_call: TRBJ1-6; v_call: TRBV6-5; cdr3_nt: TGTGCCTGCAGCCCTAAGCCGAATTCACCCTTCCGCTTT; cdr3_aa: CACSPKPNSPFRF
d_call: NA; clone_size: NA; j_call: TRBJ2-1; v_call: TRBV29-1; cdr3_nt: TGCAGCGTTGCGGCAGGGCACAATGAGCAGCTCTTC; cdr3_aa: CSVAAGHNEQLF
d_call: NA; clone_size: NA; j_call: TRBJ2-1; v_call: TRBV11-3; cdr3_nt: TGTGCCATCAGCTTAGGCGTCAGCAATATTGAGCAGTTCTTC; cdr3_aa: CAISLGVSNIEQFF
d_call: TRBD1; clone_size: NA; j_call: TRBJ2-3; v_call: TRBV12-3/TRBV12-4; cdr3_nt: TGTGCCAGCTGCCTCGGACAGGGAGGAGGCACAGATACACAGTATTTT; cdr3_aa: CASCLGQGGGTDTQYF
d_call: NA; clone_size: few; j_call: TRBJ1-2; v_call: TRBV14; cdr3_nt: TGTGCCAGTACACCCCTATGGGACTACACCTTC; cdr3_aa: CASTPLWDYTF
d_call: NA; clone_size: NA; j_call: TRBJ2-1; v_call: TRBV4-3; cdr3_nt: TGCGCCAGCAGCCAATTCCCTCCCCCGGCGGACAAAGAACAGTTCTTC; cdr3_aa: CASSQFPPPADKEQFF
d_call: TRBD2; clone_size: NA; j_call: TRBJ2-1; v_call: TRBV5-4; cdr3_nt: TGTGCCAGCGCCGTGGCGACCGGGAGGGGTTACAATGAGCAGTTCTTC; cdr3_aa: CASAVATGRGYNEQFF
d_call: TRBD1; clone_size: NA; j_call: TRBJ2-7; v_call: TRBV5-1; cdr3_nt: TGCGCCAGCATCTCGCTTCAGGGGGCGAACGAGCAATACTTC; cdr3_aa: CASISLQGANEQYF
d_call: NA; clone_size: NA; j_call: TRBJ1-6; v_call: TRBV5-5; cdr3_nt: TGTGCCAGCAGCTTCTGGTCAGAGTCGAATTCACCCCTCCACTTT; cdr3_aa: CASSFWSESNSPLHF
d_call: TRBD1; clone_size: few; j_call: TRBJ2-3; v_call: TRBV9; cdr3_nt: TGTGCCAGCAGCGTAATCAAGGACAGGGCGACAGATACGCAGTATTTT; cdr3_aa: CASSVIKDRATDTQYF
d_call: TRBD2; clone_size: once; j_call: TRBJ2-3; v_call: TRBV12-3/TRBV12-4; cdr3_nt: TGTGCCAGCAGCAAAACCCCGGGAATAGCGGGAGGACCAGATACACAGTATTTT; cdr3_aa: CASSKTPGIAGGPDTQYF
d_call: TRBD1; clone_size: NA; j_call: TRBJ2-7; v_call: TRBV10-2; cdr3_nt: TGTGCCAACACCAAGACAGGGGGAAAATACAAGCAGTACTTC; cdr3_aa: CANTKTGGKYKQYF
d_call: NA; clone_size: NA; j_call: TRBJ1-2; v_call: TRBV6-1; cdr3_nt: TGTGTCAGCAGTGAACGAGGGTCTTATGGCTACACCTTC; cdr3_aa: CVSSERGSYGYTF
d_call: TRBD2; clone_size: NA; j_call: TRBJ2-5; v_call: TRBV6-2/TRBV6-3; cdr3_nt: TGTGCCAGCGGCCCCCTGCTAGCGGGCGGAGAGACCCGGTACTTC; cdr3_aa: CASGPLLAGGETRYF
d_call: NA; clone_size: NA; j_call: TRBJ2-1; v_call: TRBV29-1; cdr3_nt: TGCAGCGTTGATAGTGCGGGAAGGACCTACAGTGAACAGTTCTTC; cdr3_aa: CSVDSAGRTYSEQFF
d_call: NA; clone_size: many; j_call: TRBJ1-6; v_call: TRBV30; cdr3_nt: TGTGCCTGGAATGGACAGTCTAATAATTCACCCCTCCACTTT; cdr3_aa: CAWNGQSNNSPLHF
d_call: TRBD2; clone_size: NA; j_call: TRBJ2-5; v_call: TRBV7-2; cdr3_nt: TGTGCCAGCAGCTGGGGCGTACAGCCGGGACTAGCGGGAGTCACGAAAGAGACCCAGTACTTC; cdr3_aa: CASSWGVQPGLAGVTKETQYF
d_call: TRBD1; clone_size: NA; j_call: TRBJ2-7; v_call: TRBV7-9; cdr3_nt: TGTGCCAGTAGCACCGGACAGGATTCGAACGAGCAATACTTC; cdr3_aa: CASSTGQDSNEQYF
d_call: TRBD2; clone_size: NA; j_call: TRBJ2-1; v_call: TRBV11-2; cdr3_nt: TGTGCCAGCGGCTTAGATAGGGGCGGGGGGTTCCACAATGAGCAGTTCTTC; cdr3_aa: CASGLDRGGGFHNEQFF
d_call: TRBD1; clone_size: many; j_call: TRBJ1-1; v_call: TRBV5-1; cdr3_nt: TGCGCCAGCAGCGCCGCAGGGGGCTATACTGAAGCTTTCTTT; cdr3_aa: CASSAAGGYTEAFF
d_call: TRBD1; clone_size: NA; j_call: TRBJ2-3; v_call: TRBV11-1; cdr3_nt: TGTGCCAGCAACCAGCCGGGACAGCTTACGGGTACGCAGTATTTT; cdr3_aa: CASNQPGQLTGTQYF
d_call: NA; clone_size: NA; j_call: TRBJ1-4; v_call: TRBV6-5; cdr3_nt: TGTGCCAGCAGTCAGGACGGCTCAGCGGGCAAACTGTTTTTC; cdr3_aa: CASSQDGSAGKLFF
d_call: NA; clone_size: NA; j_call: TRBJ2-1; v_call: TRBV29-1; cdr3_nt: TGCAGCGTTGATCTTCCTAGGGCCAATTCCAATGAGCAGTTCTTC; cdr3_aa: CSVDLPRANSNEQFF
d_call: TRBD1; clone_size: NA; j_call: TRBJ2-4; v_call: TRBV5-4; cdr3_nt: TGTGCCAACAGCTTGGAGGCAGGGGGCGTGGACATTCAGTACTTC; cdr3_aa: CANSLEAGGVDIQYF
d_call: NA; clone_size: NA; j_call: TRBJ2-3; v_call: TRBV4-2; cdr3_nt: TGTGCCAGCAACCAATGGGTAGGGGGAGGGCCGGCTGGGACAGATACGCAGTATTTT; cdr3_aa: CASNQWVGGGPAGTDTQYF
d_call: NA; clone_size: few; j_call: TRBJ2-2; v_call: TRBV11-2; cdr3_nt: TGTGCCAGCAGCTTAGGAGACATAGGCACCGGGGAGCTGTTTTTT; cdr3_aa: CASSLGDIGTGELFF